This T cell receptor (beta chain) was recovered during a study of blood T cell repertoires in COVID-19. Germline V lookup: CDR1 SGHVS, CDR2 FNYEAQ. The CDR3 is made up of 15 amino acids. V shed 3 bases, J shed 2 bases, and the junction held 5 bases outside the gene matches. How the authors handled the data: Reference gene primer amplification in the assay estimated nucleated cell counts. TCRdb keeps only in-frame clones here, not all; method: immunoSEQ multiplex PCR. From that table come the V and J calls and clone size; the DNA was used to work out D and trimming. Among tens of thousands of clones listed, roughly 86% were seen once.

Sequencing was performed on peripheral blood. This TCR was sampled from a middle-aged man with acute or convalescent COVID-19. The V and J genes are TRBV7-6 and TRBJ2-7, with 9 bases that match TRBD1. CDR3 protein: CASSLGQGYPYEQYF. CDR3 nucleotides: TGTGCCAGCAGCTTGGGACAGGGCTACCCCTACGAGCAGTACTTC.